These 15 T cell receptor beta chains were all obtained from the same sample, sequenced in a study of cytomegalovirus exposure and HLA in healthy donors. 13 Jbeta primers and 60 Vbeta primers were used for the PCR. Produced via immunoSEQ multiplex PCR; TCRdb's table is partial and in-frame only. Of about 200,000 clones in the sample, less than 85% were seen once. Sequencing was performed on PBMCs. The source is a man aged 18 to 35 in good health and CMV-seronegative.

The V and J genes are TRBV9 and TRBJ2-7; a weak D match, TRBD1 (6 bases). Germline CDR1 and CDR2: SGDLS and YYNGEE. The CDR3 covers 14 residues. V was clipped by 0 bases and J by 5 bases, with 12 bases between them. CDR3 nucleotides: TGTGCCAGCAGCGTAGGGGGGCCGGGGAACGAGCAGTACTTC. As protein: CASSVGGPGNEQYF.

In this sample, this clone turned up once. As DNA, the CDR3 is TGTGCCAGCACCTTGGTGACAGGGGAAAAGCACTTGAACACTGAAGCTTTCTTT. Its translation: CASTLVTGEKHLNTEAFF. The V gene is TRBV28, the J gene TRBJ1-1; 8 bases agree with TRBD1. The CDR3 has 18 amino acids. From germline, CDR1 is MDHEN and CDR2 SYDVKM. V was pared by 7 bases and J by 0 bases, with 16 bases of the junction left unmatched.

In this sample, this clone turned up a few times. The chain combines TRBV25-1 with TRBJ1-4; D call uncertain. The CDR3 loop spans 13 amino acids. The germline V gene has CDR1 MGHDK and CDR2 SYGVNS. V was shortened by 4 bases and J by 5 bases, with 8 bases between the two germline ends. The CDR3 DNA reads TGTGCCAGCAGTGGGTCCGGGAATGAAAAACTGTTTTTT. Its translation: CASSGSGNEKLFF.

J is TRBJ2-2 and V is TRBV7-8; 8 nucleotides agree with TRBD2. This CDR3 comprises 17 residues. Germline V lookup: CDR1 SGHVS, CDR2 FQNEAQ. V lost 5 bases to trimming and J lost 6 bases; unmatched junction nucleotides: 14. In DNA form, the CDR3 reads TGTGCCAGCAGCCCGACCGGGGGGGGGATGGTAGCCGGGGAGCTGTTTTTT. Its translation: CASSPTGGGMVAGELFF.

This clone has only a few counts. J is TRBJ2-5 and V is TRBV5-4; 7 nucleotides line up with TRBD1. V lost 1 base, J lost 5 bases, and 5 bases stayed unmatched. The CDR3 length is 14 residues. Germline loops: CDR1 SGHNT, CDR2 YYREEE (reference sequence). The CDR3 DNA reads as TGTGCCAGCAGCTTGAGAGGGGGCTGGGAGACCCAGTACTTC. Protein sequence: CASSLRGGWETQYF.

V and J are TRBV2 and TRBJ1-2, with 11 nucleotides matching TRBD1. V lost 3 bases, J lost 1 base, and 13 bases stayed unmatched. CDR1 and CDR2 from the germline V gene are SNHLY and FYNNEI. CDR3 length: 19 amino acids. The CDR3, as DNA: TGTGCCAGCAGTGATGGACAGGGGGCAACAACCCGCTTTAACTATGGCTACACCTTC. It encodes CASSDGQGATTRFNYGYTF.

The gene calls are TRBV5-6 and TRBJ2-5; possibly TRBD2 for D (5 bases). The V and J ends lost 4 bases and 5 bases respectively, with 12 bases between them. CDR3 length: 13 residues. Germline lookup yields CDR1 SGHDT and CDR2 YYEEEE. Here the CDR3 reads CASSRTSGETQYF. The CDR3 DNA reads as TGTGCCAGCAGCAGGACTTCGGGGGAGACCCAGTACTTC.

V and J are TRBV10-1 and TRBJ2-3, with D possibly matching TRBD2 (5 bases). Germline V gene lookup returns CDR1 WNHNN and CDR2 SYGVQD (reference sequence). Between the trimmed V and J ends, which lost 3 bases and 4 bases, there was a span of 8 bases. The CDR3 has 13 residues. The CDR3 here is CASSDRGPDTQYF. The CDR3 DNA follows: TGCGCCAGCAGTGATCGGGGTCCAGATACGCAGTATTTT.

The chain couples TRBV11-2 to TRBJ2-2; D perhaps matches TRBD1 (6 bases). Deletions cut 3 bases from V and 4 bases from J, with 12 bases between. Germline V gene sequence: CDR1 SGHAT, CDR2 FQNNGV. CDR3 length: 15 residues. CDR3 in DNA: TGTGCCAGCAGCTTCTCGGCAGGGGTCACCGGGGAGCTGTTTTTT. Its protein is CASSFSAGVTGELFF. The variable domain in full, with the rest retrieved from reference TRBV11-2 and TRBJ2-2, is EAGVAQSPRYKIIEKRQSVAFWCNPISGHATLYWYQQILGQGPKLLIQFQNNGVVDDSQLPKDRFSAERLKGVDSTLKIQPAKLEDSAVYLCASSFSAGVTGELFFGEGSRLTVL.

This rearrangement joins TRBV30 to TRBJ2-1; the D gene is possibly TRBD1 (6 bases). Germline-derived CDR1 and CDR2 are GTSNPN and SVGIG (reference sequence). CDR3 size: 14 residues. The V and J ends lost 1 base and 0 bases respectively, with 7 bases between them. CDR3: CAWSGGHSYNEQFF. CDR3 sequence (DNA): TGTGCCTGGAGTGGGGGACACTCCTACAATGAGCAGTTCTTC.

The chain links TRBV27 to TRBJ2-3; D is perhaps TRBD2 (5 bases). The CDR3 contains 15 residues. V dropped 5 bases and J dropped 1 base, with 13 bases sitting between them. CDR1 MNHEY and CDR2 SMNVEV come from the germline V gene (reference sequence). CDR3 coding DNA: TGTGCCAGCAGTCCTGCGGGTATTGGCACAGATACGCAGTATTTT. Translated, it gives CASSPAGIGTDTQYF.

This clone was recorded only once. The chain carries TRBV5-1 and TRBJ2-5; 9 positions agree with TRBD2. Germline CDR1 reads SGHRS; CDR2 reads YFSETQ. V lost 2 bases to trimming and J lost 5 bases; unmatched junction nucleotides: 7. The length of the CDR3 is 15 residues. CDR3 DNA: TGCGCCAGCAGCTTTTCCGGGACTAGCTTTGAGACCCAGTACTTC. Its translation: CASSFSGTSFETQYF.

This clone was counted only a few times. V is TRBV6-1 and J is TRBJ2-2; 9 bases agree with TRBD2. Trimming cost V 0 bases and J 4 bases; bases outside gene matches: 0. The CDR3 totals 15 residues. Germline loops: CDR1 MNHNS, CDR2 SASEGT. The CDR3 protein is CASSEASGSTGELFF. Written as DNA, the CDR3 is TGTGCCAGCAGTGAAGCTAGCGGGAGCACCGGGGAGCTGTTTTTT.

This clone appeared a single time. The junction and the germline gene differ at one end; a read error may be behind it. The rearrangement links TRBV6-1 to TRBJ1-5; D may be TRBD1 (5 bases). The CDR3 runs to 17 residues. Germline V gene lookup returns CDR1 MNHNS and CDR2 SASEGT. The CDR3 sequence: CAISELGVGHGYQPQHF. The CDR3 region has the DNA TGTGCCATCAGTGAGTTGGGCGTGGGGCACGGATATCAGCCCCAGCATTTT.

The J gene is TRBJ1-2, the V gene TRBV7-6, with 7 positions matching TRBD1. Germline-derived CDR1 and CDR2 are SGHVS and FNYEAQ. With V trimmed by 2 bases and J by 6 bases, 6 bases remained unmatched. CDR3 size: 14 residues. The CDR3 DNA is TGTGCCAGCAGCTTAATGGACAGGAGGGATGGCTACACCTTC. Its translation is CASSLMDRRDGYTF. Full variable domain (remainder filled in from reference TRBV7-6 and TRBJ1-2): GAGVSQSPRYKVTKRGQDVALRCDPISGHVSLYWYRQALGQGPEFLTYFNYEAQQDKSGLPNDRFSAERPEGSISTLTIQRTEQRDSAMYRCASSLMDRRDGYTFGSGTRLTVV.